This record concerns one T cell receptor (beta chain) sequence. This entry comes from a study of blood T cell repertoires in COVID-19. CDR1 is SGHVS and CDR2 is FNYEAQ in the germline V gene. This CDR3 is 19 amino acids long. Germline trimming cut 5 bases from V and 10 bases from J; bases unmatched to any gene: 17. Profiled with immunoSEQ multiplex PCR; TCRdb holds only in-frame clones, not every one. The repertoire holds 140,000 to 150,000 clones, with more than 65% as singletons. The V and J genes are TRBV7-6 and TRBJ2-1; 16 bases agree with TRBD2. Sequencing was carried out using peripheral blood. This TCR derives from a man aged 60 to 75 with acute or convalescent COVID-19. The CDR3 DNA follows: TGTGCCAGCAGCCCCATCGGGACTAGCGGGAGGGCTGGTGTCGTAGAGCAGTTCTTC. It yields the protein CASSPIGTSGRAGVVEQFF. Full variable domain (missing parts from reference TRBV7-6 and TRBJ2-1): GAGVSQSPRYKVTKRGQDVALRCDPISGHVSLYWYRQALGQGPEFLTYFNYEAQQDKSGLPNDRFSAERPEGSISTLTIQRTEQRDSAMYRCASSPIGTSGRAGVVEQFFGPGTRLTVL.